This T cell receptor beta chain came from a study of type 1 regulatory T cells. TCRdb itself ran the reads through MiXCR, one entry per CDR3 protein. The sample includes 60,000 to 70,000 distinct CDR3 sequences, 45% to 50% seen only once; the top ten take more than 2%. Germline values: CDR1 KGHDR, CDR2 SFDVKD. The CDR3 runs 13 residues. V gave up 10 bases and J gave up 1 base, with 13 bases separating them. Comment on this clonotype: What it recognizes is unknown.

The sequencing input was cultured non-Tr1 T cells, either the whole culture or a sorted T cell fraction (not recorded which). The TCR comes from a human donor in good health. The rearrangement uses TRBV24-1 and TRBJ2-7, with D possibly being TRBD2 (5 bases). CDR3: CATAGEPSYEQYF. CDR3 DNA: TGTGCCACTGCCGGGGAGCCTTCCTACGAGCAGTACTTC.